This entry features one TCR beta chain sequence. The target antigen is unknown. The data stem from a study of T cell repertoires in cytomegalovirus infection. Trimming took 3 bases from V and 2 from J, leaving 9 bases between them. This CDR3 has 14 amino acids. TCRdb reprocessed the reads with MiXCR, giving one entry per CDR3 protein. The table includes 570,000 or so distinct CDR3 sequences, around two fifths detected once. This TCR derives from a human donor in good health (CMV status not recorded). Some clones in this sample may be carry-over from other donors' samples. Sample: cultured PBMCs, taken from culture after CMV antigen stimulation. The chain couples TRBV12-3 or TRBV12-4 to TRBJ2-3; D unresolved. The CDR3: CASSFERITDTQYF. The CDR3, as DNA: TGTGCCAGCAGTTTTGAGAGGATCACAGATACGCAGTATTTT.